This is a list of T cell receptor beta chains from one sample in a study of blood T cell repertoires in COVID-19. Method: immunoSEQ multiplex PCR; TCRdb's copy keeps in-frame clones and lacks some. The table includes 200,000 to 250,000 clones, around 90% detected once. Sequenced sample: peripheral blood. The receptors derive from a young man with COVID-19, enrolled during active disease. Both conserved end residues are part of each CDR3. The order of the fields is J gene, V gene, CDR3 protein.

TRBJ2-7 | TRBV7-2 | CASSFLGGALPYEQYF
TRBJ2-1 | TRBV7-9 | CASSSAIQGSYNEQFF
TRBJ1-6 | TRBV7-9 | CASSLEGVRNSPLHF
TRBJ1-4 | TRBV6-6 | CASSPIRREGWIGKLFF
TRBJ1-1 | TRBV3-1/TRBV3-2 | CASSQYGGERTEAFF
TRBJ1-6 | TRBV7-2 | CASSSLTAYNSPLHF
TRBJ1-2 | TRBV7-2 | CASSERQGAVYGYTF
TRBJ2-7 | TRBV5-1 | CASSSGTREQYF
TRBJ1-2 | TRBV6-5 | CASILDRGRYGYTF
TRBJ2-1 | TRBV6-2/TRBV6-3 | CASSYFSDNEQFF
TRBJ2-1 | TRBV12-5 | CASGLLSYNEQFF
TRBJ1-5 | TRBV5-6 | CASSSRDSQTQPQHF
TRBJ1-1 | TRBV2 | CASSEDSLYSQNTEAFF
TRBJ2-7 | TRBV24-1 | CATSGSWTGHSYEQYF
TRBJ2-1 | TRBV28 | CASSFPLAGTFYNEQFF